These 27 T cell receptor beta chains originate from one sample sequenced in a study of OX40 agonist ivuxolimab in advanced cancers. This table comes from immunoSEQ multiplex PCR, and its TCRdb copy is limited to in-frame clones, with some not included. This table holds some 9,800 clones, roughly 70% found once. Specimen: CD4+ or CD8+ T cells sorted from blood, collected in a trial of the OX40 agonist ivuxolimab. Receptor source: an adult with an advanced solid tumor such as melanoma, head and neck, liver or kidney cancer.

The chain carries TRBV4-2 and TRBJ2-3; TRBD2 agrees at 8 bases. This CDR3 is 18 amino acids long. Unmatched junction bases numbered 10, after V lost 0 bases and J lost 2 bases. Germline assignment: CDR1 LGHNA and CDR2 YNFKEQ. This CDR3 reads CASSQDQFAGGNTDTQYF. CDR3 in DNA: TGTGCCAGCAGCCAAGATCAATTTGCGGGAGGTAACACAGATACGCAGTATTTT.

This chain uses TRBV15 with TRBJ2-3, with TRBD2 matching over 8 bases. The CDR3 consists of 17 residues. Trimming at V came to 0 bases and at J to 3 bases, leaving 8 bases not matched to a gene. Germline V CDR1 and CDR2: LNHNV, YYDKDF (reference sequence). The CDR3 coding sequence is TGTGCCACCAGCAGAGAGCTGGCGGGAGGAAGAACAGATACGCAGTATTTT. Translation gives CATSRELAGGRTDTQYF.

The V and J genes are TRBV28 and TRBJ1-2; D is unresolved. Germline assignment: CDR1 MDHEN and CDR2 SYDVKM. Deletions cut 8 bases from V and 0 bases from J, with 13 bases between. CDR3 size: 14 residues. CDR3 DNA: TGTGCCAGCGGCGGACTGACCGCTAACTATGGCTACACCTTC. Protein product: CASGGLTANYGYTF.

V usage is TRBV29-1 and J usage is TRBJ2-7; 12 bases align to TRBD2. CDR1 and CDR2 (germline): SQVTM, ANQGSEA. Losses at the gene ends were 3 bases for V and 3 bases for J; bases not matched to a gene: 0. The CDR3 spans 13 residues. Written as DNA, the CDR3 is TGCAGCGTTGAGACTAGCGGGAGCTACGAGCAGTACTTC. Encoded protein: CSVETSGSYEQYF.

CDR3 residues: CASSQDLSYEQYF. For the CDR3, the DNA is TGCGCCAGCAGCCAAGATCTCAGTTACGAGCAGTACTTC. V and J are TRBV4-3 and TRBJ2-7; D call uncertain. Germline CDR1 is LGHNA and CDR2 is YSLEER. V dropped 0 bases and J dropped 4 bases, with 7 bases sitting between them. The CDR3 is 13 amino acids.

The CDR3 loop is CASSLTSTDLYGYTF. The CDR3 nucleotides read TGTGCCAGCAGCTTAACCTCTACGGACCTTTATGGCTACACCTTC. The V and J genes are TRBV5-5 and TRBJ1-2; D remains unclear. Deletions cut 2 bases from V and 5 bases from J, with 16 bases between. Germline V gene sequence: CDR1 SGHKS, CDR2 YYEKEE (reference sequence). The CDR3 runs 15 residues.

This clone turned up a few times. V is TRBV4-1 and J is TRBJ2-1; D is unclear. This CDR3 is built from 15 residues. Germline loops: CDR1 MGHRA, CDR2 YSYEKL. Trimming took off 0 bases at V and 11 bases at J, with 17 bases between the two ends. For the CDR3, the DNA is TGCGCCAGCAGCCAAGATTGGGCGGCCGTGGTTAAGCAGTTCTTC. Translating gives CASSQDWAAVVKQFF.

The chain is built from TRBV14 and TRBJ2-7, with a tentative D call TRBD1 (7 bases). The ends were cut back, 3 bases at V and 2 bases at J, with 14 bases in the middle. This CDR3 has 15 residues. Germline V gene lookup returns CDR1 SGHDN and CDR2 FVKESK. The CDR3 is CASSQRDRGAYEQYF. The CDR3 DNA reads TGTGCCAGCAGCCAGCGGGACAGAGGGGCCTACGAGCAGTACTTC.

This clone was observed a few times. The chain recombines TRBV28 with TRBJ1-5; the D gene is possibly TRBD1 (5 bases). Trimming took 1 base from V and 5 from J, leaving 12 bases between them. CDR3 length: 15 residues. Germline lookup yields CDR1 MDHEN and CDR2 SYDVKM. CDR3 protein: CASSLYREGHQPQHF. CDR3 nucleotides: TGTGCCAGCAGTTTATACCGGGAGGGGCATCAGCCCCAGCATTTT.

This clone occurred once. The V gene is TRBV4-1, the J gene TRBJ2-7, with D perhaps TRBD2 (5 bases). CDR1 is MGHRA, CDR2 YSYEKL, per germline. This CDR3 region has 13 residues. Trimming removed 1 base at V and 4 bases at J, with 8 bases between. The CDR3 nucleotides are TGCGCCAGCAGCCAAGGGACGGGATACGAGCAGTACTTC. Translation: CASSQGTGYEQYF.

A few counts support this clone. The chain employs TRBV27 and TRBJ2-7, with D possibly TRBD1 on 5 matching bases. The V gene's germline CDR1 is MNHEY and CDR2 SMNVEV (reference sequence). The CDR3 consists of 13 residues. Trimming removed 6 bases from V and 5 bases from J, with 14 bases in between. The CDR3 nucleotides read TGTGCCAGCAGCCCGGACACCCGCGACGAGCAGTACTTC. Its protein product is CASSPDTRDEQYF.

The chain is built from TRBV11-2 and TRBJ2-1; 9 bases agree with TRBD2. V dropped 3 bases and J dropped 0; count of bases not matched to a gene: 3. Germline loops: CDR1 SGHAT, CDR2 FQNNGV. The CDR3 has 16 residues. This CDR3 is CASSFRGRGSYNEQFF. The DNA of the CDR3 is TGTGCCAGCAGCTTCCGCGGGAGGGGCTCCTACAATGAGCAGTTCTTC.

The rearrangement links TRBV7-9 to TRBJ1-5; perhaps TRBD1 as D (5 bases). Trimming shortened V by 3 bases and J by 4 bases, and 13 bases separated the two germline ends. This CDR3 spans 15 amino acids. Per germline, CDR1 SEHNR and CDR2 FQNEAQ (reference sequence). The CDR3 protein is CASSLSGGINQPQHF. The DNA for the CDR3 is TGTGCCAGCAGCTTGTCGGGGGGGATTAATCAGCCCCAGCATTTT. Full variable domain (rest looked up from reference TRBV7-9 and TRBJ1-5): DTGVSQNPRHKITKRGQNVTFRCDPISEHNRLYWYRQTLGQGPEFLTYFQNEAQLEKSRLLSDRFSAERPKGSFSTLEIQRTEQGDSAMYLCASSLSGGINQPQHFGDGTRLSIL.

The chain has TRBV6-7 and TRBJ1-4; D gene uncertain. TRBV6-7 is an open reading frame, and its role is uncertain. V shed 5 bases and J shed 7 bases, with 5 bases lying between them. This CDR3 region has 11 residues. The CDR3 DNA follows: TGTGCCAGCAGTCCCGGTGAAAAACTGTTTTTT. It yields the protein CASSPGEKLFF.

V gene TRBV19 combines with J gene TRBJ2-5; D ambiguous. In germline, CDR1 is LNHDA, CDR2 SQIVND (reference sequence). Trimming shortened V by 5 bases and J by 4 bases, and 14 bases separated the two germline ends. CDR3 length: 14 residues. The CDR3 DNA follows: TGTGCCAGTAGTCCCTTCCTCGACGGAGAGACCCAGTACTTC. Its protein product is CASSPFLDGETQYF.

J is TRBJ1-2 and V is TRBV11-2, with 9 bases lining up with TRBD1. CDR1 and CDR2 from the germline V gene are SGHAT and FQNNGV. V shed 3 bases and J 6 bases; nucleotides not matched to a gene: 2. This CDR3 has 13 amino acids. The CDR3 loop reads CASSLGQGDGYTF. The CDR3, as DNA: TGTGCCAGCAGCTTGGGACAGGGAGATGGCTACACCTTC.

This clone was counted at least ten times. The chain couples TRBV9 to TRBJ2-1; tentatively, D is TRBD1 (5 bases). CDR3 length: 12 residues. V shed 4 bases and J shed 8 bases, with 10 bases lying between them. Germline assignment: CDR1 SGDLS and CDR2 YYNGEE. The CDR3 is CASSTQGYEQFF. The CDR3 DNA reads TGTGCCAGCAGCACCCAGGGCTATGAGCAGTTCTTC. Supplemented by reference TRBV9 and TRBJ2-1, the full variable domain reads DSGVTQTPKHLITATGQRVTLRCSPRSGDLSVYWYQQSLDQGLQFLIQYYNGEERAKGNILERFSAQQFPDLHSELNLSSLELGDSALYFCASSTQGYEQFFGPGTRLTVL.

This clone appeared a few times. This chain joins TRBV28 and TRBJ1-1, with D possibly being TRBD1 (6 bases). Trimming removed 6 bases at V and 1 base at J, with 18 bases between. The CDR3 loop spans 16 amino acids. CDR1 is MDHEN, CDR2 SYDVKM, per germline. CDR3 loop: CASRRRGRGPNTEAFF. The CDR3 DNA reads as TGTGCCAGCAGAAGACGGGGCAGGGGCCCGAACACTGAAGCTTTCTTT.

This clone was counted a few times. The V call is TRBV29-1, the J call TRBJ2-7, with 7 bases that match TRBD2. The CDR3 loop spans 13 amino acids. CDR1 SQVTM and CDR2 ANQGSEA come from the germline V gene. V dropped 3 bases and J dropped 5; count of bases not matched to a gene: 7. The CDR3 nucleotides read TGCAGCGTTGAGGGGGGGGTTCGGAACGAGCAGTACTTC. Translated: CSVEGGVRNEQYF.

Within the sample, this clone is hyperexpanded. The genes are TRBV2 and TRBJ2-7; D ambiguous. The CDR3 extends over 14 amino acids. V lost 4 bases, J lost 3 bases, and 13 bases lay in between. The germline CDR1 and CDR2 sequences are SNHLY and FYNNEI. The CDR3 spells CASSGDNTDYEQYF. The CDR3 DNA is TGTGCCAGCAGTGGAGATAACACCGACTACGAGCAGTACTTC. The variable domain in full, completed from reference TRBV2 and TRBJ2-7, reads EPEVTQTPSHQVTQMGQEVILRCVPISNHLYFYWYRQILGQKVEFLVSFYNNEISEKSEIFDDQFSVERPDGSNFTLKIRSTKLEDSAMYFCASSGDNTDYEQYFGPGTRLTVT.

The V gene is TRBV15, the J gene TRBJ2-1; D unclear. The V end lost 3 bases, the J end lost 10 bases, and 10 bases lay between the germline ends. Germline V gene lookup returns CDR1 LNHNV and CDR2 YYDKDF (reference sequence). The CDR3 has 12 residues. The CDR3 DNA reads TGTGCCACCAGCAGGGGCCTGGGGGAGCAGTTCTTC. Translation: CATSRGLGEQFF.

For the CDR3, the DNA is TGTGCCAGCAGCACCGGGGGGTTGGCCCAGTACTTC. Protein product: CASSTGGLAQYF. The gene calls are TRBV13 and TRBJ2-5; TRBD2 matches 7 bases. V trimming: 5 bases; J trimming: 9 bases; junction bases outside the gene matches: 6. This CDR3 region has 12 residues. Germline V lookup: CDR1 PRHDT, CDR2 FYEKMQ (reference sequence).

The chain has TRBV5-6 and TRBJ1-5; D gene ambiguous. Trimming removed 0 bases at V and 5 bases at J, with 3 bases between. Germline loops: CDR1 SGHDT, CDR2 YYEEEE. There are 12 residues in the CDR3. The CDR3 DNA is TGTGCCAGCAGCTTGGGGGATCAGCCCCAGCATTTT. It yields the protein CASSLGDQPQHF. The variable domain in full, completed from reference TRBV5-6 and TRBJ1-5, reads DAGVTQSPTHLIKTRGQQVTLRCSPKSGHDTVSWYQQALGQGPQFIFQYYEEEERQRGNFPDRFSGHQFPNYSSELNVNALLLGDSALYLCASSLGDQPQHFGDGTRLSIL.

The genes are TRBV25-1 and TRBJ1-2, with 7 nucleotides matching TRBD1. This CDR3 comprises 14 residues. Germline V lookup: CDR1 MGHDK, CDR2 SYGVNS. V trimming: 8 bases; J trimming: 5 bases; junction bases outside the gene matches: 11. The CDR3 is CASSSGGLRYGYTF. The CDR3, as DNA: TGTGCCAGCTCGTCAGGGGGTTTAAGATATGGCTACACCTTC.

This clone has more than one count but fewer than ten. CDR3 in DNA: TGTGCCAGTAGTGGCCTAGCGAGAGATACGCAGTATTTT. Translating it yields CASSGLARDTQYF. The rearrangement links TRBV19 to TRBJ2-3; D might be TRBD2 (6 bases). Trimming cost V 5 bases and J 5 bases, with 11 bases left between them. Germline V CDR1 and CDR2: LNHDA, SQIVND (reference sequence). This CDR3 has 13 amino acids.

The J gene is TRBJ2-7, the V gene TRBV28; no clear D. Between the trimmed V and J ends, which lost 1 base and 5 bases, there was a span of 3 bases. The CDR3 runs to 11 residues. The V gene's germline CDR1 is MDHEN and CDR2 SYDVKM. Here the CDR3 DNA reads TGTGCCAGCAGTTTATTCCACGAGCAGTACTTC. This codes for CASSLFHEQYF.

DNA for the CDR3: TGTGCCAGCAGCACGGGACTAGCGGGTGTGGCCTACAATGAGCAGTTCTTC. Translation: CASSTGLAGVAYNEQFF. This sequence joins TRBV5-4 and TRBJ2-1; TRBD2 aligns across 12 bases. The CDR3 contains 17 residues. V trimming: 4 bases; J trimming: 2 bases; junction bases outside the gene matches: 7. Germline values: CDR1 SGHNT, CDR2 YYREEE (reference sequence).